These T cell receptor beta chains were read from a single sample in a study of Ad26.COV2.S vaccination and SARS-CoV-2 variants. TCRdb's copy holds only in-frame clones and misses some; the assay was immunoSEQ multiplex PCR. The table lists about 480,000 clones, around 88% of them singletons. This specimen was peripheral blood, taken in a trial of Ad26.COV2.S vaccine versus placebo. The receptors derive from a person between 18 and 65 years old who received the Ad26.COV2.S COVID-19 vaccine or a placebo. Both conserved end residues are trimmed from each CDR3.

TRBJ2-2 TRBV5-4 ASSPSGLAAGELF
TRBJ1-6 TRBV27 ASSSEQGVRNSPLH
TRBJ1-1 TRBV19 ASTLALVQGNTEAF
TRBJ2-2 TRBV19 ASSILALTGELF
TRBJ2-2 TRBV7-9 ASSWGRDTGELF
TRBJ2-3 TRBV27 ASSSNGRPADTQY
TRBJ1-5 TRBV4-2 ASSQDPAGIVTQH
TRBJ2-5 TRBV28 ASSRNPGLAGRGAQY
TRBJ2-2 TRBV19 ASSIGQGNGELF
TRBJ2-1 TRBV13 ASSRKAGEQRGNEQF
TRBJ2-3 TRBV11-2 ASSLDLVLDTQY
TRBJ2-2 TRBV7-3 ASSEQPNTGELF
TRBJ1-1 TRBV7-9 ASRRGGENTEAF
TRBJ1-1 TRBV10-2 ASSRDTYTEAF
TRBJ1-4 TRBV29-1 SVAPGEKLF
TRBJ1-1 TRBV7-9 ASSLMGNTEAF
TRBJ2-2 TRBV9 ASSEGDHPNTGELF
TRBJ1-1 TRBV10-3 AITSGPAGDTEAF
TRBJ2-1 TRBV27 ASSFQGAEQF
TRBJ1-6 TRBV6-5 ASSNGPYNSPLH
TRBJ2-3 TRBV11-3 ASSLDPRDRGNTDTQY
TRBJ2-1 TRBV5-6 ASSQPGLAQYNEQF
TRBJ1-2 TRBV6-1 ASSEARSGYT
TRBJ2-1 TRBV11-2 ASSFAGLAGGAGEQF
TRBJ1-3 TRBV27 ASSPFQPRNTIY
TRBJ2-2 TRBV9 ASTPGNTGELF
TRBJ1-4 TRBV5-4 ASSLGVGKLF
TRBJ1-5 TRBV9 ASSAGDFNQPQH
TRBJ1-4 TRBV7-8 ASSLFQGNNEKLF
TRBJ1-1 TRBV29-1 SARTGEAF
TRBJ2-1 TRBV9 ASSVSGTIGGEQF
TRBJ1-5 TRBV27 ASRMGARDNQPQH
TRBJ2-1 TRBV27 ASSRSQRDEQF
TRBJ2-1 TRBV24-1 ATSGVEAGSTYNEQF
TRBJ2-4 TRBV15 ATSPGNRGIAGSKNIQY
TRBJ1-2 TRBV19 ASSILFRGGPGYT
TRBJ1-1 TRBV2 ADNPTGPTEAF
TRBJ2-2 TRBV7-2 ASSTSTGELF
TRBJ2-7 TRBV6-5 ASTDTGFNYEQY
TRBJ2-7 TRBV2 ASRPGGTYEQY
TRBJ2-5 TRBV9 ASSVGIRVEETQY